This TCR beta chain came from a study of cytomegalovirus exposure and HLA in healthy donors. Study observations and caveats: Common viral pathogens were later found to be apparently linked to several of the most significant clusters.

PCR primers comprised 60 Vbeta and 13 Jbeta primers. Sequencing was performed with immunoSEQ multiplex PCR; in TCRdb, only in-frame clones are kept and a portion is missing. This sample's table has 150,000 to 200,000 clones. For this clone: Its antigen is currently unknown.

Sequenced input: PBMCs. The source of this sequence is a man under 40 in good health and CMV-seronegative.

The CDR3 DNA sequence: TGTGCCAGCAGTTTAACGGTTTGGGGCGATGGCTACACCTTC. This encodes CASSLTVWGDGYTF. The chain links TRBV27 to TRBJ1-2; D is perhaps TRBD1 (5 bases). CDR3 length: 14 residues. In germline, CDR1 is MNHEY, CDR2 SMNVEV (reference sequence). The V and J ends lost 2 bases and 6 bases respectively, with 13 bases between them.